A single sample gave rise to the 9 T cell receptor beta chains below, sequenced in a study of a mutant IDH1 vaccine in newly diagnosed glioma. Their antigens remain unidentified. As to time point: week 11, during vaccination. What each vaccine dose contained was 300 ug of mutant IDH1 20-mer peptide, accompanied by topical imiquimod. Produced via immunoSEQ multiplex PCR; TCRdb's table is partial and in-frame only. The sample lists fewer than 35,000 clones, under 80% seen once, with more than 20% in the top ten. The sample in question was PBMCs, obtained from a glioma patient whose treatment included an IDH1 peptide vaccine. The receptors derive from a man aged 30 to 39 with glioma.

This chain connects TRBV5-5 to TRBJ1-2, with D unclear. Germline values: CDR1 SGHKS, CDR2 YYEKEE (reference sequence). V was clipped by 0 bases and J by 6 bases, with 12 bases between them. The CDR3 is 14 amino acids. For the CDR3, the DNA is TGTGCCAGCAGCTTGGAACCGGGATCGGATGGCTACACCTTC. Translation: CASSLEPGSDGYTF.

This clone was observed a handful of times. The chain couples TRBV14 to TRBJ2-2; no clear D gene. The CDR3 contains 12 residues. Germline V gene lookup returns CDR1 SGHDN and CDR2 FVKESK. The ends were cut back, 3 bases at V and 1 base at J, with 0 bases in the middle. This CDR3 reads CASSQNTGELFF. The CDR3 DNA sequence: TGTGCCAGCAGCCAGAACACCGGGGAGCTGTTTTTT.

The table lists this clone with a count of one. This chain links TRBV19 with TRBJ2-2; D ambiguous. Germline CDR1 LNHDA, CDR2 SQIVND (reference sequence). Trimming left V 5 bases short and J 6 bases short, with 19 bases between. The CDR3 sequence is 16 residues long. The CDR3 loop reads CASSAPGREEAGELFF. CDR3 nucleotide sequence: TGTGCCAGTAGTGCCCCTGGTAGAGAAGAAGCCGGGGAGCTGTTTTTT.

The J gene is TRBJ2-7, the V gene TRBV11-2, with TRBD1 identical over 9 bases. From germline, CDR1 is SGHAT and CDR2 FQNNGV. This CDR3 comprises 15 residues. The junction had 7 bases not matched to a gene; V was cut back by 4 bases and J by 3 bases. CDR3 coding DNA: TGTGCCAGCAGCTGGGACAGGGAACCCATCTACGAGCAGTACTTC. Protein product: CASSWDREPIYEQYF.

The rearrangement links TRBV13 to TRBJ2-5; TRBD2 matches at 12 bases. Germline values: CDR1 PRHDT, CDR2 FYEKMQ (reference sequence). This CDR3 contains 17 residues. J was trimmed by 5 bases and V by 4 bases; bases with no gene match: 11. This CDR3 reads CASSSGLAGPFGETQYF. CDR3 coding DNA: TGTGCCAGCAGCTCTGGACTAGCGGGACCTTTCGGGGAGACCCAGTACTTC.

The J gene is TRBJ2-3, the V gene TRBV30; D is possibly TRBD2 (7 bases). The CDR3 spans 16 residues. V was trimmed by 2 bases and J by 0 bases, leaving 15 bases between them. CDR1 GTSNPN and CDR2 SVGIG come from the germline V gene (reference sequence). The CDR3: CAWSKRGAVSTDTQYF. The CDR3 region has the DNA TGTGCCTGGAGTAAACGGGGGGCGGTAAGCACAGATACGCAGTATTTT.

The chain couples TRBV19 to TRBJ2-7; 9 positions agree with TRBD2. CDR1 LNHDA and CDR2 SQIVND come from the germline V gene (reference sequence). With 6 bases clipped from V and 2 bases from J, the junction kept 5 bases outside the gene matches. The CDR3 loop spans 14 amino acids. The CDR3 here is CASSKTSGTYEQYF. The CDR3 DNA follows: TGTGCCAGTAGCAAGACTAGCGGAACCTACGAGCAGTACTTC.

The chain combines TRBV14 with TRBJ1-4; D might be TRBD1 (6 bases). The germline V gene has CDR1 SGHDN and CDR2 FVKESK. The germline V and J ends were trimmed by 3 bases and 8 bases, with 16 bases remaining between them. The CDR3 is 15 residues long. As DNA, the CDR3 is TGTGCCAGCAGCCAGGTTACAGGGTTAGAGGAAAAACTGTTTTTT. Its translation: CASSQVTGLEEKLFF. Full variable domain (missing parts from reference TRBV14 and TRBJ1-4): EAGVTQFPSHSVIEKGQTVTLRCDPISGHDNLYWYRRVMGKEIKFLLHFVKESKQDESGMPNNRFLAERTGGTYSTLKVQPAELEDSGVYFCASSQVTGLEEKLFFGSGTQLSVL.

The chain has TRBV4-1 and TRBJ1-5; D perhaps matches TRBD1 (5 bases). Trimming removed 1 base from V and 3 bases from J, with 10 bases in between. CDR1 and CDR2 from the germline V gene are MGHRA and YSYEKL. CDR3 length: 15 amino acids. The CDR3 region has the DNA TGCGCCAGCAGCCAAGCCCAGGGACCCAATCAGCCCCAGCATTTT. This gives the protein CASSQAQGPNQPQHF.